The T cell receptor (beta chain) described here comes from a study of cytomegalovirus exposure and HLA in healthy donors. Notes on the study in general: In vitro testing confirmed three CMV-associated chains as specific for CMV antigens. Roughly uniform depth of sequencing across donors was assumed in presence/absence analyses.

This CDR3 comprises 17 residues. V was shortened by 2 bases and J by 4 bases, with 19 bases between the two germline ends. Per germline, CDR1 SGHDN and CDR2 FVKESK. Remarks on this clone: The antigen is unknown.

Both 60 Vbeta primers and 13 Jbeta primers went into the PCR. The authors' processing: In a later analysis, 60 million to 90 million unique TCR beta chains included roughly 11 million shared by two or more donors. Only in-frame clones appear in the TCRdb table, and some are missing; sequencing was by immunoSEQ multiplex PCR. Clone size and V and J calls were adopted from that table, with D and trimming inferred from the DNA. The sample contains roughly 97,000 clones, about 81% of which appear only once. Sequencing was performed on PBMCs. This clonotype originated in a man between 35 and 55 years old in good health and CMV-seropositive. This sequence joins TRBV14 and TRBJ2-3; D is perhaps TRBD1 (6 bases). Here the CDR3 reads CASSQFAGAVSADTQYF. The CDR3, as DNA: TGTGCCAGCAGCCAATTTGCAGGGGCGGTGTCCGCAGATACGCAGTATTTT.